The 7 T cell receptor beta chains given below trace back to one sample, sequenced in a study of monozygotic twins with inflammatory bowel disease. TCRdb re-called the 5' RACE reads; one entry per CDR3 protein, DNA not given. This sample's table has 400,000 or so distinct CDR3 sequences. The source material was blood. These receptor sequences come from a human donor with ulcerative colitis or Crohn's disease, or a healthy co-twin of an affected twin (not recorded which).

The chain combines TRBV5-1 with TRBJ2-7; TCRdb's D gene call, TRBD2, goes unchecked for lack of DNA. The CDR3 sequence is 17 residues long. Germline V gene sequence: CDR1 SGHRS, CDR2 YFSETQ. CDR3 sequence reads: CASSLAASGGFSYEQYF.

The rearrangement links TRBV20-1 to TRBJ2-3; TCRdb's assignment of TRBD2 cannot be checked, as there is no DNA. The germline CDR1 and CDR2 sequences are DFQATT and SNEGSKA (reference sequence). The length of the CDR3 is 14 residues. The CDR3 loop is CSARDDQGGNTQYF.

The gene calls are TRBV18 and TRBJ1-1; TCRdb names TRBD1, which stays unverified in the absence of DNA. This CDR3 comprises 14 residues. Germline CDR1 KGHSH, CDR2 LQKENI. The CDR3 loop reads CASSPEQGLTEAFF.

This sequence joins TRBV10-3 and TRBJ1-1. The CDR3 consists of 15 residues. CDR1 and CDR2 from the germline V gene are ENHRY and SYGVKD. The CDR3 reads CAISDRIAGYTEAFF.

The rearrangement links TRBV6-2 or TRBV6-3 to TRBJ1-3. The CDR3 extends over 16 amino acids. Germline V CDR1 and CDR2: MNHEY, SVGEGT. This chain's CDR3 is CASSYDKGSSGNTIYF.

The CDR3 protein is CASSLMAGDNEQFF. V gene TRBV7-3 combines with J gene TRBJ2-1; TCRdb indicates TRBD2, and absent DNA this call remains unverified. CDR1 and CDR2 from the germline V gene are SGHTA and FQGTGA. CDR3 length equals 14 residues.

J is TRBJ2-1 and V is TRBV5-6; TCRdb lists TRBD1, though no DNA is available to test this call. CDR1 is SGHDT, CDR2 YYEEEE, per germline. The CDR3 length is 16 residues. CDR3 protein: CASSLMGGIAYNEQFF.